The 19 T cell receptor beta chains reported below all come from one sample, sequenced in a study of Ad26.COV2.S vaccination and SARS-CoV-2 variants. Profiled with immunoSEQ multiplex PCR; TCRdb holds only in-frame clones, not every one. The table shows roughly 510,000 clones, with around 88% occurring only once. Sample treatment: some 20 received Ad26.COV2.S at low or high dose, single or two shots; about 5 received placebo; per-sample allocation not given. Each sample was drawn 63 days after the first injection (of vaccine or placebo). The material sequenced was peripheral blood, taken in a trial of Ad26.COV2.S vaccine versus placebo. The receptors shown here come from a person between 18 and 59 years old who received the Ad26.COV2.S COVID-19 vaccine or a placebo.

The V gene is TRBV30, the J gene TRBJ1-1; D gene unclear. Germline CDR1 and CDR2: GTSNPN and SVGIG (reference sequence). V was clipped by 3 bases and J by 1 base, with 12 bases between them. CDR3 length: 14 amino acids. CDR3 loop: CAWSHGRQNTEAFF. For the CDR3, the DNA is TGTGCCTGGAGCCACGGACGGCAGAACACTGAAGCTTTCTTT.

This clone was counted once. V and J are TRBV12-3 or TRBV12-4 and TRBJ1-5, with unresolved D. Trimming took off 5 bases at V and 5 bases at J, with 10 bases between the two ends. The CDR3 totals 13 residues. CDR3 DNA sequence: TGTGCCAGCAGTCCCTCAACTCATCAGCCCCAGCATTTT. Translating gives CASSPSTHQPQHF.

V is TRBV6-2 or TRBV6-3 and J is TRBJ2-2; TRBD2 is a possible D gene (6 bases). Per the germline V gene, CDR1 is MNHEY and CDR2 is SVGEGT. Trimming took off 1 base at V and 1 base at J, with 13 bases between the two ends. CDR3 size: 17 residues. The CDR3 DNA follows: TGTGCCAGCAGTTACTTTGGGCGGGATTGGAACACCGGGGAGCTGTTTTTT. Protein: CASSYFGRDWNTGELFF.

The chain joins TRBV7-3 to TRBJ1-1; the D gene is possibly TRBD1 (5 bases). Per the germline V gene, CDR1 is SGHTA and CDR2 is FQGTGA. This CDR3 spans 15 amino acids. With 1 base removed from V and 1 base from J, the gap between germline ends came to 10 bases. CDR3 protein: CASSLIGGTNTEAFF. CDR3 sequence (DNA): TGTGCCAGCAGCTTAATAGGAGGGACGAACACTGAAGCTTTCTTT.

To note about this clone: One junction end disagrees with the germline gene, perhaps due to a read error. J is TRBJ1-1 and V is TRBV7-7; 7 positions match TRBD1. From germline, CDR1 is SSHAT and CDR2 FNYEAQ (reference sequence). The CDR3 is 16 amino acids. CDR3 amino acids: CASSLWCRGGNTEAFF. The CDR3 bases are TGTGCTAGCAGCTTATGGTGCAGGGGGGGGAACACTGAAGCTTTCTTT.

The CDR3 spells CSASPLAGGSYNEQFF. The CDR3 nucleotides are TGCAGTGCTAGTCCTCTAGCGGGAGGCTCCTACAATGAGCAGTTCTTC. This chain links TRBV20-1 with TRBJ2-1; TRBD2 aligns across 11 bases. Germline CDR1 reads DFQATT; CDR2 reads SNEGSKA (reference sequence). V shed 3 bases and J 0 bases; nucleotides not matched to a gene: 4. The length of the CDR3 is 16 residues.

In this sample, this clone turned up a few times. The rearrangement links TRBV28 to TRBJ1-4; 9 bases are shared with TRBD1. The CDR3 has 14 residues. Germline values: CDR1 MDHEN, CDR2 SYDVKM. V shed 10 bases and J 8 bases; nucleotides not matched to a gene: 11. CDR3 coding DNA: TGTGCCATCCGAGGGACAGGGCGTGGAGAAAAACTGTTTTTT. This encodes CAIRGTGRGEKLFF.

On this clone itself: Other DNA sequences from this sample encode an identical CDR3 as well. The rearrangement joins TRBV28 to TRBJ2-7, with 10 bases lining up with TRBD1. CDR3 length: 14 residues. V was clipped by 6 bases and J by 3 bases; unmatched bases: 5. The germline gives CDR1 MDHEN, CDR2 SYDVKM. The CDR3 reads CASRKTGGRYEQYF. CDR3 bases: TGTGCCAGCAGGAAGACAGGGGGCCGCTACGAGCAGTACTTC.

In this sample, this clone turned up a few times. This chain joins TRBV6-7 and TRBJ1-1; 10 positions match TRBD1. TRBV6-7 belongs to the ORF category, with a function that is uncertain. Trimming removed 4 bases from V and 4 bases from J; junction bases left unmatched: 15. The length of the CDR3 is 18 residues. CDR3 DNA sequence: TGTGCCAGCAGTTTCGCCGGGACAGGGGATGGGTTATGCACTGAAGCTTTCTTT. Its protein product is CASSFAGTGDGLCTEAFF.

This chain connects TRBV5-1 to TRBJ2-7; TRBD1 aligns across 12 bases. V lost 4 bases, J lost 12 bases, and 5 bases stayed unmatched. The CDR3 loop spans 12 amino acids. Looked up from germline, CDR1 is SGHRS and CDR2 is YFSETQ. The CDR3 coding sequence is TGCGCCAGCAGCATAGGGACAGGGGGCGCGTACTTC. Translation: CASSIGTGGAYF.

The V and J genes are TRBV18 and TRBJ2-2; 13 bases are a match to TRBD2. The trim removed 3 bases at V and 2 bases at J, leaving 9 bases unmatched. The CDR3 is 19 residues long. Germline values: CDR1 KGHSH, CDR2 LQKENI. The CDR3 protein is CASSPWTSGSSVNTGELFF. The DNA of the CDR3 is TGTGCCAGCTCACCCTGGACTAGCGGGAGCTCGGTTAACACCGGGGAGCTGTTTTTT.

The rearrangement uses TRBV5-8 and TRBJ1-3, with D unclear. Deletions cut 1 base from V and 3 bases from J, with 2 bases between. The CDR3 is made up of 12 amino acids. The germline V gene encodes CDR1 SGHTS and CDR2 YDEGEE. The CDR3 nucleotides are TGTGCCAGCAGCTTGAGTGGAAACACCATATATTTT. This translates into CASSLSGNTIYF.

The chain carries TRBV6-2 or TRBV6-3 and TRBJ2-7; TRBD2 might be the D (5 bases). Looked up from germline, CDR1 is MNHEY and CDR2 is SVGEGT. This CDR3 region has 15 residues. Trimming cost V 5 bases and J 3 bases, with 17 bases left between them. The CDR3 loop reads CASSRTGFPGYEQYF. CDR3 in DNA: TGTGCCAGCAGTCGAACGGGATTCCCAGGCTACGAGCAGTACTTC.

This clone was seen a few times. The chain is built from TRBV7-8 and TRBJ2-1, with TRBD2 matching 8 bases. V lost 3 bases and J lost 3; bases outside the gene matches: 4. Germline CDR1 and CDR2: SGHVS and FQNEAQ. This CDR3 region has 15 residues. CDR3 bases: TGTGCCAGCAGCTTGCAAGCGGGAGACTACAATGAGCAGTTCTTC. Translated, it gives CASSLQAGDYNEQFF.

The chain joins TRBV6-2 or TRBV6-3 to TRBJ2-1; D unresolved. Trimming left V 6 bases short and J 2 bases short, with 14 bases between. Germline CDR1 is MNHEY and CDR2 is SVGEGT. The CDR3 spans 15 residues. CDR3 sequence reads: CASSQALGPYNEQFF. In DNA, the CDR3 is TGTGCCAGCAGCCAAGCTCTAGGCCCCTACAATGAGCAGTTCTTC.

This rearrangement joins TRBV28 to TRBJ1-1, with TRBD1 matching 10 bases. CDR1 MDHEN and CDR2 SYDVKM come from the germline V gene. V lost 6 bases and J lost 6; bases outside the gene matches: 7. CDR3 length: 14 residues. CDR3 sequence reads: CASRPPGQGSEAFF. The CDR3 bases are TGTGCCAGCAGACCACCGGGACAGGGGTCTGAAGCTTTCTTT.

The CDR3 is CASRPDRVEYGYTF. The CDR3 DNA reads as TGTGCCAGCAGGCCCGACAGGGTTGAATATGGCTACACCTTC. The chain uses TRBV28 and TRBJ1-2, with TRBD1 identical over 7 bases. The CDR3 spans 14 residues. The J segment lost 5 bases and the V segment lost 6 bases, leaving 9 bases of the junction unmatched. Germline V CDR1 and CDR2: MDHEN, SYDVKM.

The V call is TRBV11-2, the J call TRBJ1-1; possible D gene TRBD1, 6 bases. The V gene lost 1 base and the J gene lost 6 bases, with 12 bases spanning the gap. The germline gives CDR1 SGHAT, CDR2 FQNNGV. The CDR3 runs 14 residues. Here the CDR3 reads CASSLGGGFAEAFF. CDR3 DNA sequence: TGTGCCAGCAGCTTAGGGGGGGGCTTCGCTGAAGCTTTCTTT.

This chain uses TRBV5-4 with TRBJ2-7; 7 bases fit TRBD1. With 1 base clipped from V and 4 bases from J, the junction kept 5 bases outside the gene matches. The CDR3 is made up of 14 amino acids. The V gene's germline CDR1 is SGHNT and CDR2 YYREEE (reference sequence). The CDR3 nucleotides are TGTGCCAGCAGCTTGTCTCACAGGGGTTACGAGCAGTACTTC. Its protein is CASSLSHRGYEQYF.